The 3 T cell receptor beta chains listed next were all sequenced from one sample in a study of T cells after yellow fever vaccination. TCRdb called the 5' RACE reads again in MiXCR, with one record for every CDR3 protein. The sample carries about 350,000 distinct CDR3 sequences, about 8.3% recorded once. The material sequenced was PBMCs, taken around 45 days after the first yellow fever vaccination. The receptors here all came from a young man who received the YFV17D yellow fever vaccine.

In this sample, this clonotype turned up a few times. V gene TRBV4-3 combines with J gene TRBJ1-2; D perhaps matches TRBD1 (6 bases). Germline V gene sequence: CDR1 LGHNA, CDR2 YSLEER. The V and J ends lost 0 bases and 3 bases respectively, with 14 bases between them. The CDR3 contains 16 residues. CDR3 residues: CASSQDPHRVDYGYTF. The CDR3 bases are TGCGCCAGCAGCCAAGACCCCCACAGGGTGGACTATGGCTACACCTTC.

This clonotype was seen many times. The gene calls are TRBV5-1 and TRBJ2-7, with D unresolved. CDR1 is SGHRS and CDR2 is YFSETQ in the germline V gene. The CDR3 is made up of 16 amino acids. V was trimmed by 0 bases and J by 0 bases, leaving 13 bases between them. CDR3 nucleotides: TGCGCCAGCAGCTTGGCAGATCGCCCCCACTCCTACGAGCAGTACTTC. Protein product: CASSLADRPHSYEQYF.

V gene TRBV12-3 or TRBV12-4 combines with J gene TRBJ1-2; possibly TRBD1 for D (5 bases). V was clipped by 6 bases and J by 4 bases, with 15 bases between them. The CDR3 extends over 14 amino acids. CDR3 loop: CASRGHGGIYGYTF. The CDR3 bases are TGTGCCAGCAGAGGACATGGGGGAATCTATGGCTACACCTTC.